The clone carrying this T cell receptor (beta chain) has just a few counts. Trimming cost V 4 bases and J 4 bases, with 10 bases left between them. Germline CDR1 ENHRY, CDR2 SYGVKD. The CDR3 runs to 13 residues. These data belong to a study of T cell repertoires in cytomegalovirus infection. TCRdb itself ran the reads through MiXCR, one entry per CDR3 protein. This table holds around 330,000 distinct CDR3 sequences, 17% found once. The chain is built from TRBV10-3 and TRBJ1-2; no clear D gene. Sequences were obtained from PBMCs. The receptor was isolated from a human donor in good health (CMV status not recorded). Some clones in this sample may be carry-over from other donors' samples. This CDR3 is CAISGEEAYGYTF. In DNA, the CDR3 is TGTGCCATCAGTGGGGAGGAAGCCTATGGCTACACCTTC.